This T cell receptor beta chain originates from a study of post-analysis software for immune sequencing data. Study at large: The courses of disease that were included comprised relapsing-remitting, secondary progressive and progressive-relapsing multiple sclerosis. Study results and limitations: Several TRBV segments, TRBV5-6, TRBV5-1 and TRBV20-1 among them, were found more frequent in patients than controls.

Unique molecular identifiers were built into the TCR beta cDNA libraries. TCRdb fed the PCR reads into MiXCR, producing one record per CDR3 protein. The sample has more than 450,000 distinct CDR3 sequences; around a third are singletons. In the case of this clonotype: Its cognate antigen is unknown.

CDR3 length: 15 residues. V was trimmed by 6 bases and J by 6 bases, leaving 23 bases between them. Germline-derived CDR1 and CDR2 are DFQATT and SNEGSKA (reference sequence). This TCR derives from a girl aged 2-17 years with multiple sclerosis. Sequencing input: blood. The chain has TRBV20-1 and TRBJ2-5; D is tentatively TRBD1 or TRBD2 (5 bases each). CDR3 residues: CSALGDFWPLKTQYF. The CDR3 DNA reads as TGCAGTGCCCTGGGGGATTTTTGGCCCCTGAAGACCCAGTACTTC.